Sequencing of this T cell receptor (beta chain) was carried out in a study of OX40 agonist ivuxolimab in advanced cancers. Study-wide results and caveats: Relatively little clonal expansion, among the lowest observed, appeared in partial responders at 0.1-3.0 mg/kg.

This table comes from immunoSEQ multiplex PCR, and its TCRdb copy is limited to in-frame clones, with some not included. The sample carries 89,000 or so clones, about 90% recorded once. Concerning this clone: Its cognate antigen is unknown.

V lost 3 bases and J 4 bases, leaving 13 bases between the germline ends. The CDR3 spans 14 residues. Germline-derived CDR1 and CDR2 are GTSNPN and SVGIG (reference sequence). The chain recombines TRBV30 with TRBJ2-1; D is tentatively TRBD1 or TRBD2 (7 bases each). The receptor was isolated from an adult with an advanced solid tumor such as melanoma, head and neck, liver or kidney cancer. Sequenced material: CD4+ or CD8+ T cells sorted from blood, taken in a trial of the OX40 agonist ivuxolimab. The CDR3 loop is CAWSSQGGYNEQFF. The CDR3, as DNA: TGTGCCTGGAGCAGTCAGGGGGGGTACAATGAGCAGTTCTTC.